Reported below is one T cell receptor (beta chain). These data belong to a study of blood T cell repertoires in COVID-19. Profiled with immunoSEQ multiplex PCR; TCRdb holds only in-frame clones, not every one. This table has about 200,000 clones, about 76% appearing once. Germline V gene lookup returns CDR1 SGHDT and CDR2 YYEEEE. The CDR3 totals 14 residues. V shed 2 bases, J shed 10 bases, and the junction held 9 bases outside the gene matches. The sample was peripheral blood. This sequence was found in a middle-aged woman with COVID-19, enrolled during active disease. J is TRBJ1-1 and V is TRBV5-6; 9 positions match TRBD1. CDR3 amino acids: CASSLVQGQGLAFF. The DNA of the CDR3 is TGTGCCAGCAGCTTAGTACAGGGACAGGGATTAGCTTTCTTT.